This TCR beta chain was profiled in a study of blood T cells in healthy people across ages. For the second PCR, which ran for about 6 to 11 cycles, a sample-barcoded 5' primer and a J-beta primer mix were used. TCRdb recomputed calls from the 5' RACE reads with MiXCR, one row per CDR3 protein. Of more than 800,000 distinct CDR3 sequences listed, about 30% are singletons. This CDR3 region has 17 residues. The germline CDR1 and CDR2 sequences are SGHTA and FQGNSA. Trimming at V came to 5 bases and at J to 7 bases, leaving 18 bases not matched to a gene. The sample taken for sequencing was blood. This sequence originates from an elderly woman in good health. The rearrangement uses TRBV7-2 and TRBJ1-2, with TRBD1 matching over 8 bases. The CDR3 region is CASSPDATGTGPRGYTF. The DNA for the CDR3 is TGTGCCAGCAGCCCAGACGCTACCGGGACAGGCCCTCGTGGCTACACCTTC.